A single sample gave rise to the 15 T cell receptor beta chains below, sequenced in a study of T cell repertoires in cytomegalovirus infection. TCRdb reanalysed the reads using MiXCR and keeps one entry per CDR3 protein. The table has about 920,000 distinct CDR3 sequences, approximately 30% seen once. Antigens of these TCRs are unknown. The specimen was cultured CD8+ T cells from PBMCs, collected from culture after CMV antigen stimulation. These receptors all stem from a human donor in good health (CMV status not recorded). Some clones in this sample may be carry-over from other donors' samples.

This chain links TRBV7-4 with TRBJ2-5; D is undetermined. Trimming pared 5 bases from V and 5 bases from J, leaving 12 bases between. CDR1 and CDR2 from the germline V gene are SGHVT and SQSDAQ. The CDR3 sequence is 13 residues long. CDR3 nucleotide sequence: TGTGCCAGCAGCCCCAAGGCTAGGGAGACCCAGTACTTC. Its translation is CASSPKARETQYF.

This clonotype has a handful of counts. The chain combines TRBV6-6 with TRBJ2-7, with D hard to call. With 6 bases removed from V and 3 bases from J, the gap between germline ends came to 12 bases. The CDR3 is made up of 13 amino acids. Germline CDR1 reads MNHNY; CDR2 reads SVGAGI (reference sequence). CDR3 nucleotides: TGTGCCAGCAGCTTGATGACGTTCTACGAGCAGTACTTC. This sequence encodes CASSLMTFYEQYF.

This sequence joins TRBV6-8 and TRBJ1-1; no definite D call. Per germline, CDR1 MNHGY and CDR2 SAAAGT. Trimming left V 6 bases short and J 1 base short, with 15 bases between. The CDR3 totals 15 residues. The CDR3, as DNA: TGTGCCAGCAGCCCCCTCTGGGCTCGGAACACTGAAGCTTTCTTT. As protein: CASSPLWARNTEAFF.

In its sample, this clonotype was seen a few times. The J gene is TRBJ2-7, the V gene TRBV7-9, with D tentatively TRBD1 (5 bases). The germline CDR1 and CDR2 sequences are SEHNR and FQNEAQ (reference sequence). This CDR3 has 14 residues. V was pared by 4 bases and J by 5 bases, with 15 bases between. CDR3 protein: CASSSLDTYHEQYF. In nucleotides, the CDR3 is TGTGCCAGCAGCTCCTTGGACACCTACCACGAGCAGTACTTC.

There are a few counts of this clonotype. The CDR3, as DNA: TGCAGTGCTAGCCCCGACAGGGCTGGAAACACCATATATTTT. Its protein product is CSASPDRAGNTIYF. The chain couples TRBV20-1 to TRBJ1-3; the match to TRBD1 covers 7 bases. With 3 bases clipped from V and 2 bases from J, the junction kept 4 bases outside the gene matches. In germline, CDR1 is DFQATT, CDR2 SNEGSKA (reference sequence). This CDR3 region has 14 residues.

The rearrangement links TRBV7-9 to TRBJ2-3, with TRBD1 identical over 9 bases. From germline, CDR1 is SEHNR and CDR2 FQNEAQ (reference sequence). The V segment lost 5 bases and the J segment 4 bases; nucleotides outside the gene matches: 13. This CDR3 is 17 amino acids long. The CDR3 DNA sequence: TGTGCCAGCAGCCCGAGGTACCGGGACAGGGAGTCAGATACGCAGTATTTT. It encodes CASSPRYRDRESDTQYF.

This clonotype has at least ten counts. The genes are TRBV7-6 and TRBJ1-1; D might be TRBD1 (6 bases). The CDR3 consists of 13 residues. V lost 8 bases to trimming and J lost 4 bases, with 14 bases between them. Germline loops: CDR1 SGHVS, CDR2 FNYEAQ. This CDR3 is CASVGGAATEAFF. The CDR3 DNA reads as TGTGCCAGCGTTGGGGGGGCGGCCACTGAAGCTTTCTTT.

This clonotype has a count of ten or more. The CDR3: CASSLGAATYEQYF. The CDR3 nucleotides read TGTGCCAGCAGCTTAGGAGCCGCTACCTACGAGCAGTACTTC. The rearrangement joins TRBV7-2 to TRBJ2-7; D unresolved. The V end was cut by 1 base, the J end by 2 bases, with 9 bases between. The CDR3 extends over 14 amino acids. Germline assignment: CDR1 SGHTA and CDR2 FQGNSA.

The V gene is TRBV12-3 or TRBV12-4, the J gene TRBJ2-1, with a weak D call TRBD2 (6 bases). Trimming cost V 6 bases and J 0 bases, with 12 bases left between them. The CDR3 length is 15 residues. The CDR3 DNA reads TGTGCCAGCAGCCCCGTCGGGAGCTCCTACAATGAGCAGTTCTTC. Translating it yields CASSPVGSSYNEQFF.

This clonotype is medium-sized by share. The chain carries TRBV7-2 and TRBJ2-3, with D possibly TRBD2 on 6 matching bases. Trimming stripped 5 bases from V and 5 bases from J, with 14 bases between. The CDR3 loop spans 14 amino acids. CDR1 and CDR2 (germline): SGHTA, FQGNSA. Here the CDR3 DNA reads TGTGCCAGCAGCCTCGTGGCGGGGATAGATACGCAGTATTTT. As protein: CASSLVAGIDTQYF.

Of note for this clonotype: It is likely a read error, because the conserved phenylalanine at the end of the CDR3 is missing. V and J are TRBV27 and TRBJ2-1, with D perhaps TRBD2 (6 bases). Germline lookup yields CDR1 MNHEY and CDR2 SMNVEV (reference sequence). This CDR3 has 16 amino acids. V was shortened by 2 bases and J by 10 bases, with 21 bases between the two germline ends. CDR3 residues: CASSLESIGGVGEQFV. The CDR3 DNA follows: TGTGCCAGCAGTTTAGAGTCCATTGGCGGGGTAGGAGAGCAGTTCGTC.

Comment on this clonotype: One end of the junction fails to match germline, which may point to a read error. The rearrangement links TRBV7-8 to TRBJ2-3; TRBD2 agrees at 8 bases. CDR3 length: 16 amino acids. Germline lookup yields CDR1 SGHVS and CDR2 FQNEAQ. CDR3 amino acids: CASSFEAGASIDTQYF. CDR3 in DNA: TGTGCCAGCAGCTTTGAAGCGGGGGCTAGCATAGATACGCAGTATTTT.

This clonotype was found many times. The gene calls are TRBV7-9 and TRBJ2-1, with 8 bases lining up with TRBD1. The CDR3 has 15 residues. CDR1 SEHNR and CDR2 FQNEAQ come from the germline V gene (reference sequence). V lost 3 bases to trimming and J lost 7 bases; unmatched junction nucleotides: 8. The CDR3 DNA sequence: TGTGCCAGCAGCTTCCACGGACAGGGTGGGAATGAGCAGTTCTTC. It translates to CASSFHGQGGNEQFF. Together with reference TRBV7-9 and TRBJ2-1, the CDR3 gives the full variable domain: DTGVSQNPRHKITKRGQNVTFRCDPISEHNRLYWYRQTLGQGPEFLTYFQNEAQLEKSRLLSDRFSAERPKGSFSTLEIQRTEQGDSAMYLCASSFHGQGGNEQFFGPGTRLTVL.

V is TRBV6-6 and J is TRBJ2-2; 7 positions match TRBD2. The V segment lost 0 bases and the J segment 1 base; nucleotides outside the gene matches: 11. Germline CDR1 reads MNHNY; CDR2 reads SVGAGI (reference sequence). This CDR3 comprises 19 residues. CDR3 region: CASSYSNNLGGKNTGELFF. The CDR3 nucleotides read TGTGCCAGCAGTTACTCGAATAACCTCGGGGGGAAGAACACCGGGGAGCTGTTTTTT.

The chain links TRBV15 to TRBJ1-5; D uncertain. This CDR3 is built from 13 residues. The germline V and J ends were trimmed by 5 bases and 5 bases, with 10 bases remaining between them. The germline V gene has CDR1 LNHNV and CDR2 YYDKDF (reference sequence). CDR3 amino acids: CATSPVRDQPQHF. The CDR3 DNA reads TGTGCCACCAGCCCGGTTAGAGATCAGCCCCAGCATTTT.